These 22 T cell receptor beta chains came from one sample sequenced in a study of blood T cell repertoires in COVID-19. Sequenced by immunoSEQ multiplex PCR; TCRdb stores in-frame clones only, minus some. The sample includes approximately 260,000 clones, under 90% of them seen just once. Material for sequencing was peripheral blood. These receptors were taken from a man aged 50 or older with acute or convalescent COVID-19.

The CDR3 reads CASSPDRNTGELFF. Here the CDR3 DNA reads TGTGCCAGCAGTCCGGACAGGAACACCGGGGAGCTGTTTTTT. This sequence joins TRBV2 and TRBJ2-2; TRBD1 is a possible D gene (6 bases). The CDR3 is 14 residues long. Germline CDR1 reads SNHLY; CDR2 reads FYNNEI. V was shortened by 5 bases and J by 1 base, with 8 bases between the two germline ends.

The V and J genes are TRBV11-2 and TRBJ2-2; 7 nucleotides line up with TRBD2. The CDR3 length is 14 residues. V lost 6 bases and J lost 1; bases outside the gene matches: 2. Germline V lookup: CDR1 SGHAT, CDR2 FQNNGV. In DNA form, the CDR3 reads TGTGCCAGCAGTCAGCGGGGGAACACCGGGGAGCTGTTTTTT. As protein: CASSQRGNTGELFF.

Written as DNA, the CDR3 is TGTGCCAGCACCCCTCGGACAGGGATGGGAGAAGGCTACACCTTC. Its protein is CASTPRTGMGEGYTF. The V call is TRBV9, the J call TRBJ1-2, with 8 bases identical to TRBD1. The CDR3 sequence is 15 residues long. Germline lookup yields CDR1 SGDLS and CDR2 YYNGEE. The trim removed 6 bases at V and 8 bases at J, leaving 15 bases unmatched.

V is TRBV2 and J is TRBJ2-7, with D perhaps matching TRBD1 (6 bases). There are 12 residues in the CDR3. Germline V lookup: CDR1 SNHLY, CDR2 FYNNEI. The ends were cut back, 7 bases at V and 0 bases at J, with 7 bases in the middle. CDR3 loop: CASNRVSYEQYF. The CDR3 DNA follows: TGTGCCAGCAACAGGGTCTCCTACGAGCAGTACTTC.

The chain links TRBV29-1 to TRBJ2-2; D ambiguous. Germline V gives CDR1 SQVTM, CDR2 ANQGSEA. The V and J ends lost 2 bases and 0 bases respectively, with 7 bases between them. This CDR3 has 14 residues. The CDR3 nucleotides are TGCAGCGTTGAAATGGCAGCGAACACCGGGGAGCTGTTTTTT. Encoded protein: CSVEMAANTGELFF.

J is TRBJ2-7 and V is TRBV13; TRBD1 aligns across 7 bases. Germline CDR1 and CDR2: PRHDT and FYEKMQ (reference sequence). The J segment lost 2 bases and the V segment lost 2 bases, leaving 9 bases of the junction unmatched. This CDR3 has 16 residues. The CDR3 loop is CASSLIGTALPYEQYF. DNA of the CDR3: TGTGCCAGCAGCTTAATAGGGACAGCCCTTCCCTACGAGCAGTACTTC.

This clone appeared once. V is TRBV4-2 and J is TRBJ2-2; a possible D gene is TRBD2 (5 bases). This CDR3 has 16 residues. Per the germline V gene, CDR1 is LGHNA and CDR2 is YNFKEQ. Between the trimmed V and J ends, which lost 1 base and 2 bases, there was a span of 11 bases. The DNA of the CDR3 is TGTGCCAGCAGCCAAGTAGGACTGACTAACACCGGGGAGCTGTTTTTT. Amino acid sequence: CASSQVGLTNTGELFF.

This chain connects TRBV5-4 to TRBJ2-5, with 12 bases matching TRBD2. The CDR3 totals 20 residues. Germline values: CDR1 SGHNT, CDR2 YYREEE (reference sequence). The V gene end was trimmed by 3 bases and the J gene end by 6 bases; junction bases not matched to a gene: 21. The CDR3, as DNA: TGTGCCAGCAGCTCCCCCTCACTGGGAGCGCTAGCGGGGGGGCCGAAGACCCAGTACTTC. It yields the protein CASSSPSLGALAGGPKTQYF.

The chain joins TRBV15 to TRBJ1-5; possible D gene TRBD1, 5 bases. The CDR3 is 16 residues long. Trimming stripped 0 bases from V and 5 bases from J, with 14 bases between. Germline assignment: CDR1 LNHNV and CDR2 YYDKDF (reference sequence). The CDR3 sequence: CATSRDRVRVHQPQHF. CDR3 DNA: TGTGCCACCAGCAGAGATCGGGTCAGGGTCCATCAGCCCCAGCATTTT.

This clone was observed a few times. V is TRBV19 and J is TRBJ1-2; TRBD1 agrees at 8 bases. This CDR3 contains 17 residues. The ends lost 4 bases at V and 7 bases at J; junction bases unmatched: 17. Germline assignment: CDR1 LNHDA and CDR2 SQIVND (reference sequence). The chain's CDR3 is CASSTAGTGLGFGGYTF. The CDR3 DNA reads TGTGCCAGTAGTACGGCAGGGACAGGTCTAGGTTTTGGTGGCTACACCTTC.

The V and J genes are TRBV6-5 and TRBJ2-1; maybe TRBD2 (6 bases). Germline values: CDR1 MNHEY, CDR2 SVGAGI. V gave up 8 bases and J gave up 8 bases, with 19 bases separating them. This CDR3 comprises 14 residues. The CDR3 loop is CASLRVGGVDEQFF. The DNA of the CDR3 is TGTGCCAGCCTACGGGTCGGGGGAGTAGATGAGCAGTTCTTC.

J is TRBJ2-1 and V is TRBV15; TRBD2 matches at 10 bases. The J segment lost 8 bases and the V segment lost 0 bases, leaving 7 bases of the junction unmatched. The germline V gene has CDR1 LNHNV and CDR2 YYDKDF (reference sequence). This CDR3 region has 16 residues. CDR3 sequence: CATSRDLAGGTHEQFF. The CDR3 nucleotides read TGTGCCACCAGCAGAGATTTAGCGGGGGGCACCCATGAGCAGTTCTTC. Supplemented by reference TRBV15 and TRBJ2-1, the full variable domain reads DAMVIQNPRYQVTQFGKPVTLSCSQTLNHNVMYWYQQKSSQAPKLLFHYYDKDFNNEADTPDNFQSRRPNTSFCFLDIRSPGLGDTAMYLCATSRDLAGGTHEQFFGPGTRLTVL.

The chain employs TRBV2 and TRBJ2-5; no clear D gene. Germline values: CDR1 SNHLY, CDR2 FYNNEI. This CDR3 is built from 11 residues. The ends were cut back, 8 bases at V and 7 bases at J, with 11 bases in the middle. The CDR3 DNA reads as TGTGCCAGCGAGCGTGGTGGGACCCAGTACTTC. It specifies CASERGGTQYF.

This chain joins TRBV30 and TRBJ2-7; 9 bases map to TRBD1. The CDR3 contains 14 residues. V was pared by 4 bases and J by 4 bases, with 8 bases of the junction left unmatched. Germline V gives CDR1 GTSNPN, CDR2 SVGIG (reference sequence). The CDR3: CAWNLQGAGYEQYF. Here the CDR3 DNA reads TGTGCCTGGAACCTACAGGGGGCTGGGTACGAGCAGTACTTC.

The chain joins TRBV4-1 to TRBJ1-2, with D perhaps TRBD1 (5 bases). There are 14 residues in the CDR3. Germline V gene sequence: CDR1 MGHRA, CDR2 YSYEKL. Trimming took off 1 base at V and 7 bases at J, with 13 bases between the two ends. The CDR3: CASSQVRQGGGYTF. Written as DNA, the CDR3 is TGCGCCAGCAGCCAAGTAAGGCAGGGAGGTGGCTACACCTTC.

This sequence joins TRBV11-2 and TRBJ2-7; 9 positions match TRBD1. CDR1 is SGHAT and CDR2 is FQNNGV in the germline V gene. Trimming at V came to 1 base and at J to 6 bases, leaving 13 bases not matched to a gene. CDR3 length: 17 amino acids. This CDR3 reads CASSLVPPGQGNGEQYF. The CDR3 DNA reads TGTGCCAGCAGCTTAGTTCCACCGGGACAGGGAAACGGCGAGCAGTACTTC.

The chain joins TRBV27 to TRBJ1-3, with 7 bases aligning to TRBD1. This CDR3 spans 14 amino acids. The J segment lost 3 bases and the V segment lost 5 bases, leaving 4 bases of the junction unmatched. CDR1 MNHEY and CDR2 SMNVEV come from the germline V gene (reference sequence). The CDR3 reads CASSPTGFGNTIYF. The CDR3 bases are TGTGCCAGCAGTCCGACAGGGTTTGGAAACACCATATATTTT.

The gene calls are TRBV3-1 (or the pseudogene TRBV3-2) and TRBJ1-1; weak D call: TRBD1 (5 bases). This CDR3 region has 11 residues. V was clipped by 2 bases and J by 11 bases, with 9 bases between them. Per the germline V gene, CDR1 is LGHDT and CDR2 is YNNKEL (reference sequence). Written as DNA, the CDR3 is TGTGCCAGCAGCCAAAGGGGAAATGCTTTCTTT. As protein: CASSQRGNAFF.

This chain connects TRBV7-9 to TRBJ1-1; D perhaps matches TRBD1 (6 bases). The CDR3 contains 13 residues. The V gene lost 6 bases and the J gene lost 11 bases, with 19 bases spanning the gap. Germline V gene lookup returns CDR1 SEHNR and CDR2 FQNEAQ (reference sequence). Here the CDR3 reads CASSFTGGGLAFF. Written as DNA, the CDR3 is TGTGCCAGCAGTTTTACAGGCGGGGGGCTCGCTTTCTTT.

The chain uses TRBV6-5 and TRBJ2-7; perhaps TRBD1 as D (5 bases). CDR1 and CDR2 from the germline V gene are MNHEY and SVGAGI. The CDR3 consists of 12 residues. Trimming cost V 9 bases and J 2 bases, with 11 bases left between them. CDR3 coding DNA: TGTGCCAGTACGACAGTGACCTACGAGCAGTACTTC. Translation gives CASTTVTYEQYF.

The table lists this clone with a few counts. Other nucleotide sequences in the sample specify the same CDR3. The chain recombines TRBV10-3 with TRBJ1-1; 7 bases are shared with TRBD1. The junction had 3 bases not matched to a gene; V was cut back by 4 bases and J by 1 base. This CDR3 region has 14 residues. CDR1 is ENHRY and CDR2 is SYGVKD in the germline V gene. CDR3 DNA sequence: TGTGCCATCAGTGCTGGGACAGCGAACACTGAAGCTTTCTTT. Protein sequence: CAISAGTANTEAFF.

The V gene is TRBV27, the J gene TRBJ2-7, with TRBD2 identical over 10 bases. Germline CDR1 MNHEY, CDR2 SMNVEV (reference sequence). V trimming: 0 bases; J trimming: 7 bases; junction bases outside the gene matches: 6. The CDR3 runs to 15 residues. The CDR3 region has the DNA TGTGCCAGCAGTTTATCGAGCGGGGGGGCCGGTGAGCAGTACTTC. This encodes CASSLSSGGAGEQYF.